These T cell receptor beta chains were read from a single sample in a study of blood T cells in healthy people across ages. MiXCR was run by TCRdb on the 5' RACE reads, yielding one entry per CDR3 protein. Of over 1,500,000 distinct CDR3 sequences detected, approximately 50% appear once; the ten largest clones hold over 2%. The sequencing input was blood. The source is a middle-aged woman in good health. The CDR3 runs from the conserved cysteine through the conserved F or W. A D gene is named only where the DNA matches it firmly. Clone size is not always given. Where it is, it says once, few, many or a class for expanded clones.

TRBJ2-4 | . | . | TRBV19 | TGTACCAGTAGTGCGGGATCCGGGACTAAAAACATTCAGTACTTC | CTSSAGSGTKNIQYF
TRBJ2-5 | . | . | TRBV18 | TGTGCCAGCTCACCAATCCCAGCGATAGAGACCCAGTACTTC | CASSPIPAIETQYF
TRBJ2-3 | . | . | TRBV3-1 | TGTGCCAGCAGCCTCCGGACAGAGTCAGATACGCAGTATTTT | CASSLRTESDTQYF
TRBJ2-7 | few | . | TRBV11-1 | TGTGCCAGCAGCCAGCAAACGACCTACGAGCAGTACTTC | CASSQQTTYEQYF
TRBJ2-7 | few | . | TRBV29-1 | TGCAGCGTTGAGGGTCTCGGGGAGCAGTACTTC | CSVEGLGEQYF
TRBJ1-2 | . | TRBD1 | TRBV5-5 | TGTGCCAGCAGCTCCCGGGACAGGGTTCTCTCCTATCTTGGCTACACCTTC | CASSSRDRVLSYLGYTF
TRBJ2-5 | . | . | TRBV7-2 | TGTGCCAGCAGCCGTGTGGGGGTAGTTTTAGAGACCCAGTACTTC | CASSRVGVVLETQYF
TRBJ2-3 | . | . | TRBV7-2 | TGTGCCAGCAGCGCGACATACGCAGATACGCAGTATTTT | CASSATYADTQYF
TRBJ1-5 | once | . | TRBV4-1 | TGCGCCAGCAGCCAAGGACAGCTATATCAGCCCCAGCATTTT | CASSQGQLYQPQHF
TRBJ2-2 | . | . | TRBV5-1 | TGCGCCAGCAGCTTGGCTGTATCCGGGGAGCTGTTTTTT | CASSLAVSGELFF
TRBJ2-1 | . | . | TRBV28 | TGTGCCAGCAAGCAACAAGCGGCTGGCAGCTACAATGAACAGTTCTTC | CASKQQAAGSYNEQFF
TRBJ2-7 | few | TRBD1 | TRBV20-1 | TGCAGTGCTAGAGATCAGAAGGGGACAGGGGGCTACGAGCAGTACTTC | CSARDQKGTGGYEQYF
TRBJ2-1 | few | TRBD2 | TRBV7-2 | TGTGCCAGCAGCTTATTTGCTAGCGGGGGGGTCTCCTACAATGAGCAGTTCTTC | CASSLFASGGVSYNEQFF
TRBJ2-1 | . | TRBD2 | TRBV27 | TGTGCCAGCAGTCTCAGGACTAGCGGGGGGGCAGGGGATGAGCAGTTCTTC | CASSLRTSGGAGDEQFF
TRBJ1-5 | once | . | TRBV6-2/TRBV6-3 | TGTGCCAGCAGTAAAGGGGTTCAGCCCCAGCATTTT | CASSKGVQPQHF
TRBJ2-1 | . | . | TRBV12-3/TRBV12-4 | TGTGCCAGCAGCATCGCGGATGAGCAGTTCTTC | CASSIADEQFF
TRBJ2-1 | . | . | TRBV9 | TGTGCCAGCAGCGTAGAGCCAGGATACAATGAGCAGTTCTTC | CASSVEPGYNEQFF
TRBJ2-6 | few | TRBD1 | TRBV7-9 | TGTGCCAGCAGCCCTGGACAGGGCTCTGGGGCCAACGTCCTGACTTTC | CASSPGQGSGANVLTF
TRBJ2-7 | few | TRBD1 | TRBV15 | TGTGCCACCAGCAGAGCTGGGACAGGGGACTACGAGCAGTACTTC | CATSRAGTGDYEQYF
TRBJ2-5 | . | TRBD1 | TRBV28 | TGTGCCAGCAGTTTTCGGGACAGGGGGCTCCAAGAGACCCAGTACTTC | CASSFRDRGLQETQYF
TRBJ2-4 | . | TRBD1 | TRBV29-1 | TGCAGCGTTTCGTCCGGACAGGTGGGGGAGCAGTACTTC | CSVSSGQVGEQYF
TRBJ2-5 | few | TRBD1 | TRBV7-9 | TGTGCCAGCAGCTCCGTGGACAGGGAAAGTTTAGAGACCCAGTACTTC | CASSSVDRESLETQYF
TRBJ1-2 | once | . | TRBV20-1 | TGCAGTGCCGTGGACGGGTCCGAGCTTGGCTACACCTTC | CSAVDGSELGYTF
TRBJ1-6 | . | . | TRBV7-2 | TGTGCCAGCAGCTTTAACATACTCGATAATTCACCCCTCCACTTT | CASSFNILDNSPLHF
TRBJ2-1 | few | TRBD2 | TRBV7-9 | TGTGCCAGCAGCTTAGAGGGGACTAGCGGGTCCTACAATGAGCAGTTCTTC | CASSLEGTSGSYNEQFF
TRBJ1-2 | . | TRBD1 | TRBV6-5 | TGTGCCAGCAGATACCGGGACAGGGTTAACGGCTACACCTTC | CASRYRDRVNGYTF
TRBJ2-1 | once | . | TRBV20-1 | TGCAGTGCTAGAAGAGAGGGCATAGCGAACTACAATGAGCAGTTCTTC | CSARREGIANYNEQFF
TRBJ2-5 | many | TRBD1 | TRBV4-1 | TGCGCCAGCAGCCAAGCCGGGACAGAGAAAGAGACCCAGTACTTC | CASSQAGTEKETQYF
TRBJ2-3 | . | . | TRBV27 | TGTGCCAGCAGGACCCTTAGCTCCAAAACAGATACGCAGTATTTT | CASRTLSSKTDTQYF
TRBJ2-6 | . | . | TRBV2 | TGTGCCAGCTCCTCGAGGCAGCTAAGGGCCAACGTCCTGACTTTC | CASSSRQLRANVLTF
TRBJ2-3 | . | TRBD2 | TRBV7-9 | TGTGCCAGCAGCCCTTTTTCAGCGGGGGGAAGCACAGATACGCAGTATTTT | CASSPFSAGGSTDTQYF
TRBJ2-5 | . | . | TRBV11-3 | TGTGCCAGCAGCTCAGGTGGACAGAGCCAAGAGACCCAGTACTTC | CASSSGGQSQETQYF
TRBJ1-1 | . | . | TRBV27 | TGTGCCAGCAGTTTAAGTGGAGTAAGCCAAGCTTTCTTT | CASSLSGVSQAFF
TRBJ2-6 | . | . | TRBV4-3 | TGCGCCAGCAGCCAAGAGTCACAGTACCTCTCTGGGGCCAACGTCCTGACTTTC | CASSQESQYLSGANVLTF
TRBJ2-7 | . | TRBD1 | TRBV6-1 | TGTGCCAGCAGGAAACCGGGACAGATCTACGAGCAGTACTTC | CASRKPGQIYEQYF
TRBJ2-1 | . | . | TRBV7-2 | TGTGCCAGCAGCTTCTATTCCGTAGAGCAGTTCTTC | CASSFYSVEQFF
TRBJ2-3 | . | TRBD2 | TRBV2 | TGTGCCAGCAGAGAACTAGCGGGGGGCGTCACAGATACGCAGTATTTT | CASRELAGGVTDTQYF
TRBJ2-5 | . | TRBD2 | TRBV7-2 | TGTGCCGGCAGCTTAGCGGGGAGCCCCAAAGAGACCCAGTACTTC | CAGSLAGSPKETQYF
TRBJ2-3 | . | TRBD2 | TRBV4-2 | TGTGCCAGCAGCCCCCTGAGGCCATGGCGGGGGAACACAGATACGCAGTATTTT | CASSPLRPWRGNTDTQYF
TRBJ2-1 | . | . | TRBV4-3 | TGCGCCAGCAGCTCTCGGACTGGGGATGAGCAGTTCTTC | CASSSRTGDEQFF
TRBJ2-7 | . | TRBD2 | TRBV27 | TGTGCCAGCAGCGCCGGACTAGCTGACAATGAGCAGTACTTC | CASSAGLADNEQYF
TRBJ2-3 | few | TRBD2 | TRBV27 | TGTGCCAGCAGTTTCTCTAGCGGGGAGATCACAGATACGCAGTATTTT | CASSFSSGEITDTQYF
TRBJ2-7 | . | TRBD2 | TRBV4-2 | TGTGCCAGCAGCCTCCGGACTAGCGGGGGTTACACCTACGAGCAGTACTTC | CASSLRTSGGYTYEQYF
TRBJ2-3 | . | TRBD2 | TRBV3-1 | TGTGCCAGCAGCCCCCTTGTTAGCGGGGGCACAGATACGCAGTATTTT | CASSPLVSGGTDTQYF
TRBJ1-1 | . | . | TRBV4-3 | TGCGCCAGCAGCCAAGAAGTAACCGCCGTCATGAACACTGAAGCTTTCTTT | CASSQEVTAVMNTEAFF
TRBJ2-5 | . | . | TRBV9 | TGTGCCAGCAGCGTAGTGCCAGGAACAGAGACCCAGTACTTC | CASSVVPGTETQYF
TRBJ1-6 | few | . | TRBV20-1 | TGCAGTGCGAGCTCCACAGGCCCGGGAAATTCACCCCTCCACTTT | CSASSTGPGNSPLHF
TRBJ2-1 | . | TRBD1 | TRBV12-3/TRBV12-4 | TGTGCCAGCAGTTTAGGGGACAGGGGCCACAATGAGCAGTTCTTC | CASSLGDRGHNEQFF
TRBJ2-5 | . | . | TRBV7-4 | TGTGCCAGCAGCTTTTGGGGTCCTCAAGAGACCCAGTACTTC | CASSFWGPQETQYF
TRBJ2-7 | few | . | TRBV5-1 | TGCGCCAGCAGCTTGCTCACTGGGGCAGGGAGCTACGAGCAGTACTTC | CASSLLTGAGSYEQYF
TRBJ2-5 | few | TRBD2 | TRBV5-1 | TGCGCCAGCAGCTTTGTTAGGCAGGACGCGCGGGAGCAGTACTTC | CASSFVRQDAREQYF